The present T cell receptor beta chain was sequenced within a study of human T cells and chemical hapten exposure. Overall study context: Scalp application of diphenylcyclopropenone was performed weekly in patients across the entire approximately 23-week study. Cases of alopecia areata, totalis or universalis occurred in a predominantly female patient group. Study conclusions and caveats: Given that the donors had alopecia, their immune response may differ from that seen in healthy people.

Time point given: patch test 2, 6 weeks after DPC sensitization. Treatment denoted: therapeutic diphenylcyclopropenone sensitization with weekly scalp DPC. Alopecia patients between 18 and 70 years old and suitable for DPC were used as donors. TCRdb re-derived calls from the RACE reads in MiXCR, one entry per CDR3 protein. The sample has just over 350,000 distinct CDR3 sequences; about 6.9% are singletons. With respect to this clonotype: The antigen is unknown.

Germline trimming cut 2 bases from V and 5 bases from J; bases unmatched to any gene: 5. The V gene's germline CDR1 is SGHTA and CDR2 FQGNSA. This CDR3 contains 14 residues. The clonotype originates from a woman aged 18-30 years with alopecia areata. Some clones in this sample may be carry-over from other donors' samples. The chain has TRBV7-2 and TRBJ2-5, with TRBD2 matching over 7 bases. The sample was whole blood, taken in connection with sensitization to the hapten diphenylcyclopropenone (DPC). CDR3 loop: CASSLSPLAETQYF. The CDR3 DNA sequence: TGTGCCAGCAGCTTAAGTCCACTAGCGGAGACCCAGTACTTC. The complete variable domain, with remaining parts taken from reference TRBV7-2 and TRBJ2-5, reads GAGVSQSPSNKVTEKGKDVELRCDPISGHTALYWYRQSLGQGLEFLIYFQGNSAPDKSGLPSDRFSAERTGGSVSTLTIQRTQQEDSAVYLCASSLSPLAETQYFGPGTRLLVL.